Listed here are 24 T cell receptor beta chains from one sample, sequenced in a study of blood T cell repertoires in COVID-19. TCRdb keeps only in-frame clones here, not all; method: immunoSEQ multiplex PCR. Among roughly 25,000 clones, 86% were seen once, and the ten largest hold approximately 18%. Specimen: peripheral blood. The origin of the receptors is an elderly woman with acute or convalescent COVID-19.

The CDR3 region is CASSQSLAAAEQYF. The CDR3 DNA sequence: TGTGCCAGCAGCCAGTCGCTAGCGGCGGCCGAGCAGTACTTC. The genes are TRBV3-1 (or the pseudogene TRBV3-2) and TRBJ2-7; 7 bases are shared with TRBD2. Germline-derived CDR1 and CDR2 are LGHDT and YNNKEL (reference sequence). Germline trimming cut 3 bases from V and 6 bases from J; bases unmatched to any gene: 8. The CDR3 runs 14 residues.

The gene calls are TRBV5-6 and TRBJ1-4; D unclear. This CDR3 spans 15 amino acids. V was shortened by 4 bases and J by 4 bases, with 14 bases between the two germline ends. Germline V lookup: CDR1 SGHDT, CDR2 YYEEEE. In DNA form, the CDR3 reads TGTGCCAGCAGCCCGACACCCGGCTTTAATGAAAAACTGTTTTTT. Translated, it gives CASSPTPGFNEKLFF. Full variable domain (missing parts from reference TRBV5-6 and TRBJ1-4): DAGVTQSPTHLIKTRGQQVTLRCSPKSGHDTVSWYQQALGQGPQFIFQYYEEEERQRGNFPDRFSGHQFPNYSSELNVNALLLGDSALYLCASSPTPGFNEKLFFGSGTQLSVL.

The chain recombines TRBV18 with TRBJ2-7; D ambiguous. The V end lost 2 bases, the J end lost 1 base, and 12 bases lay between the germline ends. This CDR3 is built from 15 residues. The germline V gene has CDR1 KGHSH and CDR2 LQKENI. CDR3 nucleotide sequence: TGTGCCAGCTCACCAGTGGTAAGCGAGTCCTACGAGCAGTACTTC. Its translation: CASSPVVSESYEQYF.

V gene TRBV4-1 combines with J gene TRBJ2-5, with 8 bases matching TRBD2. The ends lost 0 bases at V and 5 bases at J; junction bases unmatched: 11. The CDR3 is made up of 17 amino acids. Germline V gives CDR1 MGHRA, CDR2 YSYEKL. CDR3 sequence reads: CASSQDRGGGLGETQYF. CDR3 DNA sequence: TGCGCCAGCAGCCAAGATCGGGGCGGGGGGCTGGGGGAGACCCAGTACTTC.

This chain uses TRBV27 with TRBJ2-6; TRBD1 might be the D (6 bases). This CDR3 contains 16 residues. The V gene's germline CDR1 is MNHEY and CDR2 SMNVEV (reference sequence). V lost 3 bases and J lost 0, with 9 bases in between. The CDR3 loop reads CASSLGTNSGANVLTF. For the CDR3, the DNA is TGTGCCAGCAGTTTGGGGACAAACTCTGGGGCCAACGTCCTGACTTTC.

This clone has just one count. The chain employs TRBV28 and TRBJ1-2, with 8 bases aligning to TRBD1. Trimming took 0 bases from V and 4 from J; bases not matched to a gene: 1. Germline CDR1 reads MDHEN; CDR2 reads SYDVKM. The CDR3 contains 14 residues. The CDR3 DNA sequence: TGTGCCAGCAGTTTATGGGACAGGGCCTATGGCTACACCTTC. Its protein is CASSLWDRAYGYTF.

The V call is TRBV28, the J call TRBJ1-2, with unresolved D. The CDR3 is 12 amino acids. Germline V CDR1 and CDR2: MDHEN, SYDVKM. V was clipped by 2 bases and J by 3 bases, with 4 bases between them. The CDR3 region is CASSLLHYGYTF. The DNA of the CDR3 is TGTGCCAGCAGTTTACTTCACTATGGCTACACCTTC.

This clone has a single count. The chain is built from TRBV24-1 and TRBJ2-7, with D tentatively TRBD2 (6 bases). V was shortened by 5 bases and J by 4 bases, with 11 bases between the two germline ends. This CDR3 is 13 amino acids long. Germline V gene sequence: CDR1 KGHDR, CDR2 SFDVKD. The CDR3 bases are TGTGCCACCAGTGTTCCCCGGGGGTACGAGCAGTACTTC. Its translation is CATSVPRGYEQYF.

The chain joins TRBV6-2 or TRBV6-3 to TRBJ2-7; the match to TRBD1 covers 7 bases. CDR1 is MNHEY, CDR2 SVGEGT, per germline. V trimming: 0 bases; J trimming: 6 bases; junction bases outside the gene matches: 5. The CDR3 loop spans 14 amino acids. The CDR3 coding sequence is TGTGCCAGCAGTTACTCGTCTAACAGGGGCGAGCAGTACTTC. Protein product: CASSYSSNRGEQYF.

This chain connects TRBV21-1 to TRBJ2-7; whether TRBD1, the table's D call, matches the DNA was not checked. TRBV21-1 is a known pseudogene. The CDR3 consists of 20 residues. The CDR3 nucleotides read TGTGCCAGCAGCAAGCCTTCGTCCTCAGCAACAGGGCTCAACTCCTACGAGCAGTACTTC. Its translation is CASSKPSSSATGLNSYEQYF.

A few counts support this clone. This chain uses TRBV11-2 with TRBJ1-1; no definite D call. Germline assignment: CDR1 SGHAT and CDR2 FQNNGV. V shed 2 bases and J shed 1 base, with 11 bases lying between them. This CDR3 is built from 15 residues. CDR3 protein: CASSLQVTANTEAFF. The CDR3 DNA is TGTGCCAGCAGCTTACAGGTAACAGCGAACACTGAAGCTTTCTTT.

This sequence joins TRBV7-9 and TRBJ1-6; D is perhaps TRBD1 (5 bases). Germline assignment: CDR1 SEHNR and CDR2 FQNEAQ (reference sequence). This CDR3 is built from 18 residues. Trimming stripped 4 bases from V and 2 bases from J, with 18 bases between. The CDR3 sequence: CASSSPLGGSTYNSPLHF. The CDR3 nucleotides are TGTGCCAGCAGCTCCCCACTCGGGGGTTCAACCTATAATTCACCCCTCCACTTT.

The chain carries TRBV18 and TRBJ2-1; TRBD1 matches at 8 bases. The ends lost 5 bases at V and 5 bases at J; junction bases unmatched: 5. Germline CDR1 and CDR2: KGHSH and LQKENI. The CDR3 totals 14 residues. The CDR3 region is CASSEQGANNEQFF. For the CDR3, the DNA is TGTGCCAGCTCAGAGCAGGGGGCCAACAATGAGCAGTTCTTC.

This chain uses TRBV5-1 with TRBJ1-3; 8 bases are shared with TRBD1. After removal of 3 bases from V and 1 base from J, the junction contained 12 bases not matched to a gene. The CDR3 totals 18 residues. CDR1 SGHRS and CDR2 YFSETQ come from the germline V gene. In nucleotides, the CDR3 is TGCGCCAGCAGCTCGACAGGGGAATGGGGCTCTTCTGGAAACACCATATATTTT. It specifies CASSSTGEWGSSGNTIYF.

The chain couples TRBV19 to TRBJ1-2; TRBD1 agrees at 10 bases. Germline values: CDR1 LNHDA, CDR2 SQIVND (reference sequence). V trimming: 5 bases; J trimming: 6 bases; junction bases outside the gene matches: 6. The length of the CDR3 is 14 residues. The CDR3 sequence is CASSGDRGRDGYTF. The CDR3 DNA is TGTGCCAGTAGTGGAGACAGGGGGCGTGATGGCTACACCTTC. Using reference TRBV19 and TRBJ1-2 for the parts outside the CDR3, the full variable domain is DGGITQSPKYLFRKEGQNVTLSCEQNLNHDAMYWYRQDPGQGLRLIYYSQIVNDFQKGDIAEGYSVSREKKESFPLTVTSAQKNPTAFYLCASSGDRGRDGYTFGSGTRLTVV.

The CDR3 reads CASSEYRGTSGYTF. The CDR3 region has the DNA TGTGCCAGCAGTGAGTACAGGGGGACGAGCGGCTACACCTTC. This rearrangement joins TRBV6-1 to TRBJ1-2; 8 nucleotides match TRBD1. Germline values: CDR1 MNHNS, CDR2 SASEGT. CDR3 length: 14 residues. V shed 3 bases and J 8 bases; nucleotides not matched to a gene: 8.

The chain employs TRBV7-2 and TRBJ2-3; 14 bases line up with TRBD2. The germline V gene has CDR1 SGHTA and CDR2 FQGNSA. V was clipped by 5 bases and J by 6 bases; unmatched bases: 4. The CDR3 totals 15 residues. CDR3 region: CASSRGLAGVDTQYF. The CDR3 DNA reads as TGTGCCAGCAGCCGGGGACTAGCGGGGGTGGATACGCAGTATTTT.

The chain employs TRBV19 and TRBJ1-1; tentative D call: TRBD1 (5 bases). Germline lookup yields CDR1 LNHDA and CDR2 SQIVND (reference sequence). The V gene lost 4 bases and the J gene lost 1 base, with 13 bases spanning the gap. This CDR3 comprises 15 residues. The CDR3 loop is CASSTQGLGNTEAFF. The CDR3 nucleotides read TGTGCCAGTAGTACCCAGGGATTGGGGAACACTGAAGCTTTCTTT.

The rearrangement joins TRBV27 to TRBJ1-2; possibly TRBD1 for D (5 bases). CDR1 is MNHEY, CDR2 SMNVEV, per germline (reference sequence). The germline V and J ends were trimmed by 3 bases and 10 bases, with 15 bases remaining between them. This CDR3 has 13 residues. This chain's CDR3 is CASSFVGVGSYTF. The CDR3, as DNA: TGTGCCAGCAGTTTCGTAGGGGTAGGTTCCTACACCTTC.

The V gene is TRBV5-6, the J gene TRBJ2-2; 10 positions agree with TRBD1. The CDR3 runs to 15 residues. The germline V gene has CDR1 SGHDT and CDR2 YYEEEE. The V and J ends lost 4 bases and 4 bases, in that order; junction bases with no gene match: 4. Written as DNA, the CDR3 is TGTGCCAGCAGCCCTAGGACAGGGGGCACCGGGGAGCTGTTTTTT. It encodes CASSPRTGGTGELFF.

V gene TRBV3-1 (or the pseudogene TRBV3-2) combines with J gene TRBJ2-3; 13 nucleotides align to TRBD2. Germline V gene sequence: CDR1 LGHDT, CDR2 YNNKEL (reference sequence). CDR3 length: 17 residues. V trimming: 3 bases; J trimming: 4 bases; junction bases outside the gene matches: 7. The CDR3 sequence: CASSHPGTSGASDTQYF. The CDR3 DNA is TGTGCCAGCAGCCATCCCGGGACTAGCGGGGCGTCAGATACGCAGTATTTT.

The rearrangement joins TRBV14 to TRBJ1-1; D is unclear. CDR3 length: 13 residues. V was pared by 6 bases and J by 0 bases, with 8 bases between. Germline loops: CDR1 SGHDN, CDR2 FVKESK. The CDR3 spells CASRQSMNTEAFF. In DNA form, the CDR3 reads TGTGCCAGCAGACAGTCTATGAACACTGAAGCTTTCTTT.

This chain links TRBV6-5 with TRBJ1-1; TRBD1 aligns across 7 bases. The CDR3 contains 12 residues. CDR1 and CDR2 from the germline V gene are MNHEY and SVGAGI. The junction had 8 bases not matched to a gene; V was cut back by 6 bases and J by 10 bases. The CDR3 protein is CASSTSEGAAFF. The CDR3 DNA follows: TGTGCCAGCAGCACTAGTGAGGGGGCAGCTTTCTTT.

This clone showed up just once. The gene calls are TRBV2 and TRBJ2-1; 11 bases align to TRBD2. This CDR3 spans 16 amino acids. The V and J ends lost 5 bases and 0 bases, in that order; junction bases with no gene match: 3. Germline loops: CDR1 SNHLY, CDR2 FYNNEI. This CDR3 reads CASSFSGRASYNEQFF. The CDR3 DNA sequence: TGTGCCAGCAGTTTTAGCGGGAGGGCCTCCTACAATGAGCAGTTCTTC.